This TCR beta chain was retrieved from a study of regulatory T cells in long-lasting Graves disease. Study conclusions and caveats: New patients shared fewer public clonotypes (about 1,000) than persistent patients did (around 3,000).

Time point noted: newly diagnosed GD, antithyroid drugs for less than 3 months. Researchers made the TCR library from RNA that was extracted from PBMCs. Graves' disease diagnoses followed American Thyroid Association guidelines. The CDR3 length is 13 residues. The V end lost 1 base, the J end lost 0 bases, and 6 bases lay between the germline ends. Per the germline V gene, CDR1 is GTSNPN and CDR2 is SVGIG (reference sequence). Library construction for TCR beta used iRepertoire HTBI primers and Arm-PCR of CDR3 regions. Using its own MiXCR run on the multiplex PCR reads, TCRdb lists one record per CDR3 protein. The sample lists some 220,000 distinct CDR3 sequences; around a fifth were seen once. This clonotype was counted ten times or more. As yet, its antigen is unknown. This sample also belongs to another study, concerning T cells in Graves' hyperthyroidism and ophthalmopathy. This second study says: With a median lead of about 6.9 months before onset, the model predicted ophthalmopathy.

Source: peripheral blood mononuclear cells (PBMCs), taken at new diagnosis, from a patient treated with antithyroid drugs. This receptor was identified in a woman aged 25 to 39 with Graves disease. The V gene is TRBV30, the J gene TRBJ1-1; D call uncertain. CDR3 nucleotides: TGTGCCTGGAGTGCCGATATGAACACTGAAGCTTTCTTT. The encoded protein is CAWSADMNTEAFF.